This TCR beta chain comes out of a study of siplizumab effects on memory and regulatory T cells. The CDR3 runs to 13 residues. Only in-frame clones appear in the TCRdb table, and some are missing; sequencing was by immunoSEQ multiplex PCR. The repertoire holds 95,000 to 100,000 clones, with 92% as singletons. The sequence derives from a human donor in good health. V is TRBV21-1 and J is TRBJ1-3; the table assigns TRBD1, which was not confirmed against the DNA. TRBV21-1 is designated a pseudogene. Sequencing was done on a sample of non-Treg CD4+ T cells sorted from blood. The CDR3 region is CASIRVSGNTIYF. The CDR3 nucleotides read TGTGCCAGCATCAGGGTTTCTGGAAACACCATATATTTT.